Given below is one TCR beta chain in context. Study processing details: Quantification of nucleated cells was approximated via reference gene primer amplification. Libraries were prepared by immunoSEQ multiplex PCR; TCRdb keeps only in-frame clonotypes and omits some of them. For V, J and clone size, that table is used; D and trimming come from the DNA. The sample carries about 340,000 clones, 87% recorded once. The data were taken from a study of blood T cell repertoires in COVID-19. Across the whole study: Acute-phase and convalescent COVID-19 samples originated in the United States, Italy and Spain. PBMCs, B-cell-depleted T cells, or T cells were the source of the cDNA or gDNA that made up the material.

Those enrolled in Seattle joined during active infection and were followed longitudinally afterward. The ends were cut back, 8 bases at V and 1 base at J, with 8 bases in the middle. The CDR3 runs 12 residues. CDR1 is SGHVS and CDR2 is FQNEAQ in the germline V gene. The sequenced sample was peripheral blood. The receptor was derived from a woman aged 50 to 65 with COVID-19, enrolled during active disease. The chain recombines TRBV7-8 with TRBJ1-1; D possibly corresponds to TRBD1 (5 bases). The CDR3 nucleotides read TGTGCCAGCCAAACAGGGAACACTGAAGCTTTCTTT. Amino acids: CASQTGNTEAFF.